These 22 T cell receptor beta chains came from one sample sequenced in a study of blood T cell repertoires in COVID-19. TCRdb's copy holds only in-frame clones and misses some; the assay was immunoSEQ multiplex PCR. The table shows 80,000 to 130,000 clones, with 80% to 90% occurring only once. Input material: PBMCs or T cells enriched from blood (not recorded which). The receptors here all came from a woman in her fifties or sixties who had recovered from COVID-19.

CDR3 nucleotides: TGTGCCAGCAGCTCTACCCCTCGATCCTACGAGCAGTACTTC. Amino acids: CASSSTPRSYEQYF. The chain uses TRBV5-6 and TRBJ2-7; D is ambiguous. This CDR3 contains 14 residues. CDR1 is SGHDT and CDR2 is YYEEEE in the germline V gene. V shed 3 bases and J shed 1 base, with 11 bases lying between them.

This rearrangement joins TRBV6-2 or TRBV6-3 to TRBJ1-5, with TRBD1 as a possible D gene (5 bases). The germline CDR1 and CDR2 sequences are MNHEY and SVGEGT. V gave up 2 bases and J gave up 7 bases, with 12 bases separating them. The CDR3 length is 14 residues. CDR3 DNA: TGTGCCAGCAGTTACGCGGGACTATTACAGCCCCAGCATTTT. Its protein product is CASSYAGLLQPQHF.

This clone was seen more than once but under ten times. V is TRBV9 and J is TRBJ1-3; TRBD1 matches at 9 bases. Unmatched junction bases numbered 6, after V lost 4 bases and J lost 4 bases. This CDR3 is 15 amino acids long. Germline V gene sequence: CDR1 SGDLS, CDR2 YYNGEE. In DNA, the CDR3 is TGTGCCAGCAGCAAACAGGGGGCTGAAGGAAACACCATATATTTT. The encoded protein is CASSKQGAEGNTIYF. The full variable domain, its missing parts supplied by reference TRBV9 and TRBJ1-3, is DSGVTQTPKHLITATGQRVTLRCSPRSGDLSVYWYQQSLDQGLQFLIQYYNGEERAKGNILERFSAQQFPDLHSELNLSSLELGDSALYFCASSKQGAEGNTIYFGEGSWLTVV.

The V gene is TRBV28, the J gene TRBJ1-2; the D gene is possibly TRBD1 (6 bases). Between the trimmed V and J ends, which lost 6 bases and 10 bases, there was a span of 12 bases. The CDR3 sequence is 11 residues long. Germline V lookup: CDR1 MDHEN, CDR2 SYDVKM. The CDR3 protein is CASRNRDLYTF. CDR3 nucleotides: TGTGCCAGCAGAAACAGGGACCTCTACACCTTC.

The V gene is TRBV2, the J gene TRBJ2-3; possibly TRBD1 for D (6 bases). The CDR3 has 15 amino acids. Trimming took off 7 bases at V and 0 bases at J, with 14 bases between the two ends. CDR1 is SNHLY and CDR2 is FYNNEI in the germline V gene. This CDR3 reads CASIGGQTSTDTQYF. Written as DNA, the CDR3 is TGTGCCAGCATTGGGGGACAAACTAGCACAGATACGCAGTATTTT.

This clone was seen once. The genes are TRBV7-9 and TRBJ2-7; 10 bases match TRBD1. V lost 1 base, J lost 5 bases, and 5 bases stayed unmatched. The CDR3 consists of 15 residues. Germline V gene sequence: CDR1 SEHNR, CDR2 FQNEAQ (reference sequence). The CDR3 DNA reads TGTGCCAGCAGCTTAGGTGGGACAGGGGCAAACGAGCAGTACTTC. Protein sequence: CASSLGGTGANEQYF.

V is TRBV3-1 (or the pseudogene TRBV3-2) and J is TRBJ1-3; possibly TRBD1 for D (6 bases). From germline, CDR1 is LGHDT and CDR2 YNNKEL (reference sequence). The CDR3 consists of 14 residues. V was cut by 3 bases and J by 1 base, with 7 bases left in between. The CDR3 loop is CASSHRGSGNTIYF. Written as DNA, the CDR3 is TGTGCCAGCAGCCACAGGGGTTCTGGAAACACCATATATTTT.

This chain links TRBV27 with TRBJ2-1, with D possibly being TRBD1 (5 bases). The CDR3 covers 13 residues. Trimming took 0 bases from V and 15 from J, leaving 15 bases between them. Germline loops: CDR1 MNHEY, CDR2 SMNVEV (reference sequence). CDR3 bases: TGTGCCAGCAGTTTATCGCGACAGAGCATGGGGTTCTTC. Translated, it gives CASSLSRQSMGFF.

The V call is TRBV18, the J call TRBJ2-1; tentative D call: TRBD1 (7 bases). The CDR3 is 15 amino acids. Between the trimmed V and J ends, which lost 0 bases and 8 bases, there was a span of 14 bases. Germline CDR1 is KGHSH and CDR2 is LQKENI. The CDR3 DNA sequence: TGTGCCAGCTCACCACCGGGCAGGGGGGTGGATGAGCAGTTCTTC. Its translation: CASSPPGRGVDEQFF.

The V gene is TRBV15, the J gene TRBJ2-3; D might be TRBD1 (6 bases). The germline V gene encodes CDR1 LNHNV and CDR2 YYDKDF (reference sequence). V shed 0 bases and J shed 1 base, with 11 bases lying between them. The CDR3 contains 16 residues. CDR3 nucleotides: TGTGCCACCAGCAGAGATCGGGACATCGGCACAGATACGCAGTATTTT. Protein sequence: CATSRDRDIGTDTQYF.

The V and J genes are TRBV30 and TRBJ1-2; 10 positions agree with TRBD1. Germline lookup yields CDR1 GTSNPN and CDR2 SVGIG (reference sequence). This CDR3 is built from 13 residues. V lost 3 bases and J lost 7; bases outside the gene matches: 5. CDR3 in amino acids: CAWRDRGSVGYTF. DNA of the CDR3: TGTGCCTGGAGGGACAGGGGGTCGGTTGGCTACACCTTC.

The chain combines TRBV27 with TRBJ2-6, with D uncertain. V was clipped by 3 bases and J by 2 bases, with 11 bases between them. The CDR3 extends over 16 amino acids. Germline lookup yields CDR1 MNHEY and CDR2 SMNVEV (reference sequence). CDR3 sequence (DNA): TGTGCCAGCAGTTTCGTCAGAATGGCTGGGGCCAACGTCCTGACTTTC. Encoded protein: CASSFVRMAGANVLTF.

The chain uses TRBV18 and TRBJ2-1, with a weak D call TRBD1 (5 bases). Germline V CDR1 and CDR2: KGHSH, LQKENI. CDR3 length: 15 amino acids. Trimming stripped 5 bases from V and 3 bases from J, with 14 bases between. CDR3 sequence: CASSSSTQGYNEQFF. DNA for the CDR3: TGTGCCAGCTCATCTTCAACTCAGGGCTACAATGAGCAGTTCTTC.

The V and J genes are TRBV29-1 and TRBJ1-1, with 12 bases fitting TRBD1. J lost 11 bases, V lost 4 bases, and 8 bases had no gene match. The CDR3 is made up of 13 amino acids. CDR1 and CDR2 (germline): SQVTM, ANQGSEA. The CDR3 loop reads CSVAVGTGGEAFF. CDR3 coding DNA: TGCAGCGTTGCGGTCGGGACAGGGGGCGAGGCTTTCTTT.

The V and J genes are TRBV27 and TRBJ1-6; TRBD1 matches 9 bases. This CDR3 is built from 16 residues. With 7 bases clipped from V and 13 bases from J, the junction kept 17 bases outside the gene matches. Per germline, CDR1 MNHEY and CDR2 SMNVEV (reference sequence). Here the CDR3 reads CASKDRQGGAGGPLHF. Here the CDR3 DNA reads TGTGCCAGCAAAGATAGACAGGGGGGCGCCGGGGGCCCCCTCCACTTT.

The rearrangement joins TRBV3-1 (or the pseudogene TRBV3-2) to TRBJ1-2; 8 positions match TRBD1. Germline lookup yields CDR1 LGHDT and CDR2 YNNKEL (reference sequence). Unmatched junction bases numbered 13, after V lost 4 bases and J lost 3 bases. The CDR3 has 17 amino acids. The CDR3: CASSPYIMDREDYGYTF. Written as DNA, the CDR3 is TGTGCCAGCAGCCCCTATATCATGGACAGGGAGGACTATGGCTACACCTTC.

The chain combines TRBV5-1 with TRBJ2-1; TRBD2 matches at 9 bases. The CDR3 runs 15 residues. With V trimmed by 0 bases and J by 6 bases, 4 bases remained unmatched. From germline, CDR1 is SGHRS and CDR2 YFSETQ. As DNA, the CDR3 is TGCGCCAGCAGCTTGGTTGGCGGGGGGGGCAATGAGCAGTTCTTC. Amino acids: CASSLVGGGGNEQFF.

This chain links TRBV11-3 with TRBJ1-5; D gene ambiguous. Germline-derived CDR1 and CDR2 are SGHNT and YENEEA. CDR3 length: 16 amino acids. V was pared by 5 bases and J by 5 bases, with 19 bases between. The CDR3 reads CASSLQLGRVYQPQHF. The CDR3 bases are TGTGCCAGCAGCCTACAACTCGGGAGAGTTTATCAGCCCCAGCATTTT.

The CDR3 nucleotides read TGTGCCAGCTCACCTCCTTCGACAGGGTCCTCTGGAAACACCATATATTTT. Its translation: CASSPPSTGSSGNTIYF. The rearrangement joins TRBV18 to TRBJ1-3, with 7 bases lining up with TRBD1. The CDR3 totals 17 residues. Germline trimming cut 3 bases from V and 0 bases from J; bases unmatched to any gene: 8. The V gene's germline CDR1 is KGHSH and CDR2 LQKENI.

The gene calls are TRBV5-1 and TRBJ2-5; 9 nucleotides align to TRBD1. Germline values: CDR1 SGHRS, CDR2 YFSETQ. The CDR3 is made up of 15 amino acids. Losses at the gene ends were 3 bases for V and 2 bases for J; bases not matched to a gene: 5. Written as DNA, the CDR3 is TGCGCCAGCAGCTGGTCCGGGACAGGGCAAGAGACCCAGTACTTC. It yields the protein CASSWSGTGQETQYF.

V gene TRBV5-1 combines with J gene TRBJ2-2, with D possibly being TRBD2 (6 bases). Between the trimmed V and J ends, which lost 4 bases and 2 bases, there was a span of 12 bases. The CDR3 contains 15 residues. CDR1 is SGHRS and CDR2 is YFSETQ in the germline V gene. The CDR3 DNA sequence: TGCGCCAGCAGCCCGGGGGTGTTCAACACCGGGGAGCTGTTTTTT. Protein product: CASSPGVFNTGELFF.

The gene calls are TRBV5-1 and TRBJ2-3; maybe TRBD1 (6 bases). CDR3 size: 15 residues. V lost 2 bases to trimming and J lost 0 bases, with 10 bases between them. Germline-derived CDR1 and CDR2 are SGHRS and YFSETQ. CDR3 region: CASSFQGISTDTQYF. The DNA of the CDR3 is TGCGCCAGCAGCTTTCAGGGGATTAGCACAGATACGCAGTATTTT.